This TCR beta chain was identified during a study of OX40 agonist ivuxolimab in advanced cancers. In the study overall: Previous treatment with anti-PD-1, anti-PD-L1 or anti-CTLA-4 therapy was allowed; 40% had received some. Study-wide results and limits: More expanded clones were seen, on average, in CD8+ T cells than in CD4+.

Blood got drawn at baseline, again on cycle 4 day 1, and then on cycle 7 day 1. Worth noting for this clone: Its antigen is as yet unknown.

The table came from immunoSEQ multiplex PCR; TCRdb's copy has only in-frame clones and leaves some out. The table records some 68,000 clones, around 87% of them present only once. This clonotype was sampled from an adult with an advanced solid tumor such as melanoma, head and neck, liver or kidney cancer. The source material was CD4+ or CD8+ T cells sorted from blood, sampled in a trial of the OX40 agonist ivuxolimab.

This CDR3 reads CASSLALRTSVSTDTQYF. The CDR3 nucleotides read TGCGCCAGCAGCTTGGCCCTCCGGACTAGCGTTAGCACAGATACGCAGTATTTT. The chain joins TRBV5-1 to TRBJ2-3; 9 bases are shared with TRBD2. Germline V CDR1 and CDR2: SGHRS, YFSETQ. The CDR3 sequence is 18 residues long. Trimming removed 0 bases from V and 0 bases from J; junction bases left unmatched: 8.